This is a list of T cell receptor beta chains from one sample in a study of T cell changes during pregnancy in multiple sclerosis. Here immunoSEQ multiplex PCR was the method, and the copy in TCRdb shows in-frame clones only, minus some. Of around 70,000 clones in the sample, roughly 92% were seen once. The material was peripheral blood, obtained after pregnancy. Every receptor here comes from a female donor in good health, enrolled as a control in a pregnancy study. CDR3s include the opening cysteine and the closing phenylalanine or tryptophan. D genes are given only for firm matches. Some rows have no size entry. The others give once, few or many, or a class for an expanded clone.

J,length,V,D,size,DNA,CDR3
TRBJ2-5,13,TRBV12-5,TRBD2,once,TGTGCTAGTGGACCTAGCGGCCAAGAGACCCAGTACTTC,CASGPSGQETQYF
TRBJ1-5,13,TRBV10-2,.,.,TGCGCCAGCAGTGTGGGAGGGAATCAGCCCCAGCATTTT,CASSVGGNQPQHF
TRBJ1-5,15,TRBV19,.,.,TGTGCCAGTAGTATATTACGGGGGAGCAATCAGCCCCAGCATTTT,CASSILRGSNQPQHF
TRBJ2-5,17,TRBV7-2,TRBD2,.,TGTGCCAGCAGCTTAAGGCAGGGACTAGGATCGGGAGAGACCCAGTACTTC,CASSLRQGLGSGETQYF
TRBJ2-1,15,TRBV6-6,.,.,TGTGCCAGCAGTTTCCCTGGGACACTGGTACGAGAGCAGTTCTTC,CASSFPGTLVREQFF
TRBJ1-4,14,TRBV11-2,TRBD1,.,TGTGCCAGCAGCTCGACAGGGATTAATGAAAAACTGTTTTTT,CASSSTGINEKLFF
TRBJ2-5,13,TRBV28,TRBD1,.,TGTGCCACAAGGACAGGGATTGAAGAGACCCAGTACTTC,CATRTGIEETQYF
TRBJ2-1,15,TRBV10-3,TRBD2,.,TGTGCCATCAGTGGGGGACTAGCCAACTACAATGAGCAGTTCTTC,CAISGGLANYNEQFF
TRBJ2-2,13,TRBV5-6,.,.,TGTGCCAGCAGCCTCAGCGTCACCGGGGAGCTGTTTTTT,CASSLSVTGELFF
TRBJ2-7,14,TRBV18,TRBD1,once,TGTGCCAGCTCAGGACAGGGGGCCCCCTACGAGCAGTACTTC,CASSGQGAPYEQYF
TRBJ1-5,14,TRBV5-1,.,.,TGCGCCAGCAGCTTGGGGGGGGGCAATCAGCCCCAGCATTTT,CASSLGGGNQPQHF
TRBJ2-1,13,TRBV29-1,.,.,TGCAGCGTTGTCCAGGGAATGGGTTTTGAGCAGTTCTTC,CSVVQGMGFEQFF
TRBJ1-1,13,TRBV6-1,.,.,TGTGCCAGCAGTGAAGGGGCGGGAACTGAAGCTTTCTTT,CASSEGAGTEAFF
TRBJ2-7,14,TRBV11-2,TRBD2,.,TGTGCCAGCAGCGAAAGCGGGAGACCCTACGAGCAGTACTTC,CASSESGRPYEQYF
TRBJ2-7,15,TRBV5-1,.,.,TGCGCCAGCAGTACGGGAGCGGAGCCCTCCTACGAGCAGTACTTC,CASSTGAEPSYEQYF
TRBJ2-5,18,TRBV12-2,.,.,TGTGCAAGTCGCTTAAGGACTAGCGGGAGGCCCTTTCAAGAGACCCAGTACTTC,CASRLRTSGRPFQETQYF
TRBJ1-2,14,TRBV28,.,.,TGTGCCAGCAGTTCCCGACAGAGAGCTTATGGCTACACCTTC,CASSSRQRAYGYTF
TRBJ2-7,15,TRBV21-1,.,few,TGTGCCACCCCAGGGAGCGGGGGAAGCTCCTACGAGCAGTACTTC,CATPGSGGSSYEQYF
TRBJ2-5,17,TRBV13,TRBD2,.,TGTGCCAGCAGCACCCCTAGCGGGGTCGGGGGCCGAGAGACCCAGTACTTC,CASSTPSGVGGRETQYF
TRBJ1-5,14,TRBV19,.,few,TGTGCCAGTATGGACAGACTGCCCAATCAGCCCCAGCATTTT,CASMDRLPNQPQHF
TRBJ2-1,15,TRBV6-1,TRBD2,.,TGTGCCAGCAGTGAAGTAGCGGGGGGCTACAATGAGCAGTTCTTC,CASSEVAGGYNEQFF
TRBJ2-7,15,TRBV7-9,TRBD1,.,TGTGCCAGCAGCTTAGCGGACAGGGGCCAGTACGAGCAGTACTTC,CASSLADRGQYEQYF
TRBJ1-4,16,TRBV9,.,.,TGTGCCAGCAGCGTAGGAGCCCTGGGGGGTTCTGAAAAACTGTTTTTT,CASSVGALGGSEKLFF
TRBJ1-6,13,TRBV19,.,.,TGTGCCAGTAACAGTAAGAGGGCTTCACCCCTCCACTTT,CASNSKRASPLHF
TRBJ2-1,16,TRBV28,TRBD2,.,TGTGCCAGCAGCGGACTAGCGGGAGGGAGGTACAATGAGCAGTTCTTC,CASSGLAGGRYNEQFF
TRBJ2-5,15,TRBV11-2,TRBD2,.,TGTGCCAGCAGCCCAAGACTAGCGGGTGGGGAGACCCAGTACTTC,CASSPRLAGGETQYF
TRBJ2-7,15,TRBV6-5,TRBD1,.,TGTGCCAGCATACAACGGACAGGGGTATATTACGAGCAGTACTTC,CASIQRTGVYYEQYF
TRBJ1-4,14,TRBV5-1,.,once,TGCGCCAGCACCGATGGGGGGGGTAATGAAAAACTGTTTTTT,CASTDGGGNEKLFF
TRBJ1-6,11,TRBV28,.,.,TGTGCCAGCAGGGCAGGTTCACCCCTCCACTTT,CASRAGSPLHF
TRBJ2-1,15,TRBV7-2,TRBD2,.,TGTGCCAGCAGCCATCCGGGACTAGCGGGAGGGTGGCCGTTCTTC,CASSHPGLAGGWPFF
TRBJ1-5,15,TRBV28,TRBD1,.,TGTGCCAGCACTTTCCGAGACAGGGGTGTTCAGCCCCAGCATTTT,CASTFRDRGVQPQHF
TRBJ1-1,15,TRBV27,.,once,TGTGCCAGCAGTTTAATAGGACAGCCAGGCGCTGAAGCTTTCTTT,CASSLIGQPGAEAFF
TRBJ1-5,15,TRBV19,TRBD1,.,TGTGCCAGTATGCTGGGACAGGGGGCCAATCAGCCCCAGCATTTT,CASMLGQGANQPQHF
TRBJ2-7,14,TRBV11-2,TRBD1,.,TGTGCCAGCAGCCCGGGACAGGGATTTTACGAGCAGTACTTC,CASSPGQGFYEQYF
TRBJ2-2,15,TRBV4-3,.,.,TGCGCCAGCAGCCAAGATCACAGCGGAACCGGGGAGCTGTTTTTT,CASSQDHSGTGELFF
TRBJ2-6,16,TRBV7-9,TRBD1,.,TGTGCCAGCAGCTTGGGACAGGGTAGGGAGGCCAACGTCCTGACTTTC,CASSLGQGREANVLTF
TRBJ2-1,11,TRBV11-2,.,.,TGTGCCAGCAGCTTAGGTTGGAGGCAGTTCTTC,CASSLGWRQFF
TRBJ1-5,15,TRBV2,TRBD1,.,TGTGCCAGCAGTCGACAGGGATTTAGCAATCAGCCCCAGCATTTT,CASSRQGFSNQPQHF
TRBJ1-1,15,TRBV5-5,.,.,TGTGCCAGCAGTCCTGCGGGGGGCTTGGCCACTGAAGCTTTCTTT,CASSPAGGLATEAFF
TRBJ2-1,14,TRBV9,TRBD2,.,TGTGCCAGCACCCGGACTAGCGGGATCAATGAGCAGTTCTTC,CASTRTSGINEQFF
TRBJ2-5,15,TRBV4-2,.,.,TGTGCCAGCAGCCAAGATCTTCCAGGACAAGAGACCCAGTACTTC,CASSQDLPGQETQYF
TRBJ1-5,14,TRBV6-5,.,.,TGTGCCAGCAGAGCAACTTATAGCAATCAGCCCCAGCATTTT,CASRATYSNQPQHF